This TCR beta chain was profiled in a study of OX40 agonist ivuxolimab in advanced cancers. General study findings and limits: On average, CD8+ T cells showed a greater number of expanded clones than CD4+.

Clones were sequenced by immunoSEQ multiplex PCR, and TCRdb holds only the in-frame ones, with some missing. Among fewer than 45,000 clones listed, about 90% were seen once. Baseline, cycle 4 day 1, and cycle 7 day 1 were the blood sampling points. CDR1 is SNHLY, CDR2 FYNNEI, per germline. The CDR3 has 13 residues. V was trimmed by 7 bases and J by 2 bases, leaving 10 bases between them. Points on this clone: The antigen is undetermined.

The TCR comes from an adult with an advanced solid tumor such as melanoma, head and neck, liver or kidney cancer. The rearrangement links TRBV2 to TRBJ2-3; possible D gene TRBD2, 5 bases. The starting material was CD4+ or CD8+ T cells sorted from blood, obtained in a trial of the OX40 agonist ivuxolimab. The CDR3 here is CASNFGDTDTQYF. The DNA of the CDR3 is TGTGCCAGCAATTTCGGGGACACAGATACGCAGTATTTT.